The 6 T cell receptor beta chains listed next were all sequenced from one sample in a study of blood T cell repertoires in COVID-19 (dated by TCRdb to 2018 to 2021). Libraries came from the immunoSEQ multiplex PCR assay. Sourced from immuneACCESS, this table was stored by TCRdb with only in-frame sequences that have V and J called. A share of the clones is absent; for the studies checked, an unresolved V gene accounts for under half, and the remainder has no known explanation. The sample profile shows over 300,000 clones; 70% to 90% of them were found once. Approximately 5.4% of the sample lies in the top ten. Sequencing was done on a sample of PBMCs or T cells enriched from blood (not recorded which). Every receptor here comes from a woman aged 30 to 39 who had recovered from COVID-19.

V is TRBV28 and J is TRBJ1-5; TRBD1 matches 10 bases. The CDR3 is 15 residues long. V was clipped by 6 bases and J by 4 bases; unmatched bases: 6. The V gene's germline CDR1 is MDHEN and CDR2 SYDVKM. The CDR3 loop is CASRTTGGLNQPQHF. For the CDR3, the DNA is TGTGCCAGCAGGACGACAGGGGGCTTAAATCAGCCCCAGCATTTT. Variable domain in full (rest from reference TRBV28 and TRBJ1-5): DVKVTQSSRYLVKRTGEKVFLECVQDMDHENMFWYRQDPGLGLRLIYFSYDVKMKEKGDIPEGYSVSREKKERFSLILESASTNQTSMYLCASRTTGGLNQPQHFGDGTRLSIL.

The chain combines TRBV4-1 with TRBJ1-4; TRBD1 might be the D (5 bases). Germline V CDR1 and CDR2: MGHRA, YSYEKL. Trimming took off 4 bases at V and 8 bases at J, with 14 bases between the two ends. CDR3 length: 14 residues. CDR3 nucleotides: TGCGCCAGCAGCCTAGCCGGAGGGGAAGAAAAACTGTTTTTT. As protein: CASSLAGGEEKLFF.

V gene TRBV6-5 combines with J gene TRBJ2-7; the match to TRBD1 covers 9 bases. The CDR3 runs 15 residues. The junction had 3 bases not matched to a gene; V was cut back by 0 bases and J by 3 bases. Germline-derived CDR1 and CDR2 are MNHEY and SVGAGI. CDR3 in DNA: TGTGCCAGCAGTTACTCGGGGGACAGGGTCTACGAGCAGTACTTC. This sequence encodes CASSYSGDRVYEQYF.

The chain combines TRBV6-6 with TRBJ2-7, with D perhaps matching TRBD1 (6 bases). The CDR3 length is 14 residues. The germline V gene has CDR1 MNHNY and CDR2 SVGAGI (reference sequence). V was cut by 7 bases and J by 1 base, with 14 bases left in between. In DNA form, the CDR3 reads TGTGCCAGCACCGAGAAAGGGGGTTCCTACGAGCAGTACTTC. Protein product: CASTEKGGSYEQYF.

This clone was recorded only once. The chain couples TRBV7-2 to TRBJ2-1; TRBD2 agrees at 12 bases. The trim removed 0 bases at V and 5 bases at J, leaving 5 bases unmatched. The CDR3 has 17 residues. Germline assignment: CDR1 SGHTA and CDR2 FQGNSA. The DNA for the CDR3 is TGTGCCAGCAGCTTAGCGCGGACTAGCGGGGTCGACAATGAGCAGTTCTTC. Translating gives CASSLARTSGVDNEQFF.

This clone was observed many times. V is TRBV30 and J is TRBJ1-3; D unclear. The CDR3 contains 15 residues. Per the germline V gene, CDR1 is GTSNPN and CDR2 is SVGIG (reference sequence). With 1 base removed from V and 1 base from J, the gap between germline ends came to 11 bases. CDR3 sequence: CAWSAQVMSGNTIYF. CDR3 in DNA: TGTGCCTGGAGTGCGCAGGTTATGTCTGGAAACACCATATATTTT.